Each of the 5 T cell receptor beta chains below was sequenced from the same sample in a study of T cells after yellow fever vaccination. MiXCR, applied by TCRdb to the 5' RACE reads, yields one record per CDR3 protein. The table shows 300,000 or so distinct CDR3 sequences, with around 7% occurring only once. The material was PBMCs, obtained around 45 days after the first yellow fever vaccination. The source is a man in his late teens or twenties who received the YFV17D yellow fever vaccine.

There are many counts of this clonotype. V is TRBV20-1 and J is TRBJ2-6; D is uncertain. CDR1 is DFQATT and CDR2 is SNEGSKA in the germline V gene (reference sequence). V lost 3 bases to trimming and J lost 0 bases, with 21 bases between them. The CDR3 loop spans 19 amino acids. The CDR3 DNA reads TGCAGTGCTAGTAATCCATTAAAGGCAGGCCACTCTGGGGCCAACGTCCTGACTTTC. The encoded protein is CSASNPLKAGHSGANVLTF.

The table lists this clonotype with a few counts. The rearrangement links TRBV6-1 to TRBJ2-7, with TRBD1 matching 7 bases. Losses at the gene ends were 4 bases for V and 6 bases for J; bases not matched to a gene: 6. CDR3 length equals 13 residues. The germline CDR1 and CDR2 sequences are MNHNS and SASEGT. The CDR3 sequence: CASSAATGSEQYF. The CDR3 coding sequence is TGTGCCAGCAGTGCAGCGACAGGGTCCGAGCAGTACTTC.

This clonotype was seen a few times. This chain uses TRBV12-3 or TRBV12-4 with TRBJ2-1; 11 bases agree with TRBD2. V shed 6 bases, J shed 3 bases, and the junction held 7 bases outside the gene matches. The CDR3 contains 16 residues. CDR3 bases: TGTGCCAGCAGCCCTCCTAGCGGGGGGTTCTACAATGAGCAGTTCTTC. This encodes CASSPPSGGFYNEQFF.

This clonotype appeared a few times. The rearrangement joins TRBV5-1 to TRBJ1-2; TRBD1 matches at 9 bases. V lost 4 bases to trimming and J lost 5 bases; unmatched junction nucleotides: 9. The CDR3 has 15 residues. CDR1 and CDR2 from the germline V gene are SGHRS and YFSETQ. The CDR3 loop is CASSPGTGLFYGYTF. The CDR3 nucleotides are TGCGCCAGCAGCCCCGGGACAGGGTTATTTTATGGCTACACCTTC.

The chain joins TRBV29-1 to TRBJ1-4, with 7 bases that match TRBD1. The junction had 12 bases not matched to a gene; V was cut back by 4 bases and J by 10 bases. Germline V gene data show CDR1 as SQVTM and CDR2 as ANQGSEA. The CDR3 has 14 amino acids. DNA for the CDR3: TGCAGCGTTGTTATAGGGACAGTTACCGGAAAACTGTTTTTT. Translating it yields CSVVIGTVTGKLFF.